This T cell receptor beta chain was sequenced in a study of T cells in Graves' hyperthyroidism and ophthalmopathy. General observations from the study: Classification by a 13 V-J model distinguished ophthalmopathy from stable hyperthyroidism.

V trimming: 0 bases; J trimming: 4 bases; junction bases outside the gene matches: 8. The CDR3 has 15 residues. Germline CDR1 and CDR2: DFQATT and SNEGSKA (reference sequence). Amplification of TCR beta CDR3 regions was performed using RNA transcripts as template. TCR CDR3 regions were first amplified by RT-PCR with HTBI primers. TCRdb redid the calling of the multiplex PCR reads with MiXCR, one entry per CDR3 protein. The sample yields hundreds of thousands of distinct CDR3 sequences, about a fifth seen once. This clonotype was seen a handful of times. Its target is unknown. Uncontrolled infection, other autoimmune disease, pregnancy or lactation barred patients from enrollment. Diagnoses rested on clinical symptoms, serum thyroxine and TRAb, thyroid ultrasound and orbital computed tomography. Using roughly 9.4 ml of fresh peripheral blood, PBMCs were prepared.

The chain uses TRBV20-1 and TRBJ2-7; 8 bases are a match to TRBD2. This TCR derives from a man under 40 with Graves' ophthalmopathy. The sequenced material came from blood. The CDR3 nucleotides read TGCAGTGCTAGAGATAAACCAGCGGGAGAGTACGAGCAGTACTTC. As protein: CSARDKPAGEYEQYF.